These 20 T cell receptor beta chains originate from one sample sequenced in a study of cytomegalovirus exposure and HLA in healthy donors. The study ran its PCR with 60 Vbeta and 13 Jbeta primers. Profiled with immunoSEQ multiplex PCR; TCRdb holds only in-frame clones, not every one. Of about 150,000 clones in the sample, about 61% were seen once. Sequences were obtained from PBMCs. Receptors were obtained from a male donor in good health and CMV-seronegative.

The chain links TRBV10-2 to TRBJ2-3; no clear D gene. The CDR3 totals 11 residues. Trimming left V 3 bases short and J 5 bases short, with 3 bases between. CDR1 and CDR2 (germline): WSHSY, SAAADI. CDR3 region: CASSDGDTQYF. CDR3 bases: TGCGCCAGCAGTGACGGAGATACGCAGTATTTT.

CDR3 loop: CASSYTGQTNYGYTF. The CDR3, as DNA: TGCGCCAGCAGCTATACAGGGCAAACTAACTATGGCTACACCTTC. The chain carries TRBV5-1 and TRBJ1-2; a weak D match, TRBD1 (6 bases). The CDR3 is made up of 15 amino acids. Deletions cut 3 bases from V and 0 bases from J, with 12 bases between. CDR1 is SGHRS and CDR2 is YFSETQ in the germline V gene.

This chain uses TRBV6-4 with TRBJ1-6; D perhaps matches TRBD1 (5 bases). The germline gives CDR1 MRHNA, CDR2 SNTAGT. This CDR3 spans 14 amino acids. V was trimmed by 6 bases and J by 7 bases, leaving 13 bases between them. The CDR3 sequence: CASSARGRNSPLHF. In DNA, the CDR3 is TGTGCCAGCAGCGCCCGGGGGAGGAATTCACCCCTCCACTTT.

The chain couples TRBV7-8 to TRBJ2-2; 12 bases map to TRBD1. The V gene's germline CDR1 is SGHVS and CDR2 FQNEAQ. Trimming took 0 bases from V and 6 from J; bases not matched to a gene: 8. The CDR3 has 18 amino acids. The CDR3 coding sequence is TGTGCCAGCAGCTTAGCAGGGGGGGGACAGGGGGCTTCCGGGGAGCTGTTTTTT. Translating it yields CASSLAGGGQGASGELFF.

The rearrangement links TRBV9 to TRBJ2-5, with D maybe TRBD1 (6 bases). Trimming stripped 6 bases from V and 1 base from J, with 13 bases between. Per the germline V gene, CDR1 is SGDLS and CDR2 is YYNGEE. The CDR3 length is 14 residues. The CDR3 bases are TGTGCCAGCAACCTAGGGGGAGTCCAAGAGACCCAGTACTTC. Translation gives CASNLGGVQETQYF.

The V call is TRBV7-9, the J call TRBJ2-2, with TRBD1 identical over 7 bases. The ends lost 6 bases at V and 2 bases at J; junction bases unmatched: 12. The germline CDR1 and CDR2 sequences are SEHNR and FQNEAQ (reference sequence). This CDR3 has 17 residues. Here the CDR3 reads CASRRRIGTVNTGELFF. The CDR3 nucleotides read TGTGCCAGCAGGCGTCGGATTGGGACAGTAAACACCGGGGAGCTGTTTTTT.

This clone has just one count. The J gene is TRBJ2-3, the V gene TRBV7-3; 9 bases match TRBD1. The CDR3 is made up of 15 amino acids. With 6 bases clipped from V and 0 bases from J, the junction kept 4 bases outside the gene matches. Germline V gene lookup returns CDR1 SGHTA and CDR2 FQGTGA. Here the CDR3 reads CASRLTGGSTDTQYF. Here the CDR3 DNA reads TGTGCCAGCAGGCTGACAGGGGGGAGCACAGATACGCAGTATTTT.

The chain has TRBV7-3 and TRBJ2-7, with 7 bases lining up with TRBD2. CDR1 is SGHTA and CDR2 is FQGTGA in the germline V gene. Unmatched junction bases numbered 9, after V lost 3 bases and J lost 4 bases. This CDR3 spans 15 amino acids. The CDR3 spells CASSLLNGGTYEQYF. CDR3 DNA: TGTGCCAGCAGCTTGTTGAACGGGGGGACTTACGAGCAGTACTTC.

A few counts support this clone. The genes are TRBV6-1 and TRBJ1-2; perhaps TRBD1 as D (6 bases). Germline CDR1 MNHNS, CDR2 SASEGT. CDR3 length equals 15 residues. The germline V and J ends were trimmed by 2 bases and 7 bases, with 17 bases remaining between them. CDR3 loop: CASSEILVGGGGYTF. In nucleotides, the CDR3 is TGTGCCAGCAGTGAAATATTGGTAGGGGGGGGTGGCTACACCTTC.

The V call is TRBV19, the J call TRBJ2-3, with TRBD1 identical over 8 bases. The CDR3 consists of 14 residues. Trimming cost V 10 bases and J 4 bases; bases outside gene matches: 10. Germline-derived CDR1 and CDR2 are LNHDA and SQIVND (reference sequence). CDR3 sequence (DNA): TGTGCCACCGCCATCGGACAGGGTGCAGATACGCAGTATTTT. Translation: CATAIGQGADTQYF.

V and J are TRBV7-9 and TRBJ2-5, with a tentative D call TRBD2 (5 bases). This CDR3 comprises 14 residues. Per germline, CDR1 SEHNR and CDR2 FQNEAQ (reference sequence). Trimming cost V 5 bases and J 4 bases, with 14 bases left between them. CDR3 loop: CASSPYGVGETQYF. CDR3 DNA: TGTGCCAGCAGCCCCTACGGGGTGGGAGAGACCCAGTACTTC. Full variable domain (rest looked up from reference TRBV7-9 and TRBJ2-5): DTGVSQNPRHKITKRGQNVTFRCDPISEHNRLYWYRQTLGQGPEFLTYFQNEAQLEKSRLLSDRFSAERPKGSFSTLEIQRTEQGDSAMYLCASSPYGVGETQYFGPGTRLLVL.

The rearrangement uses TRBV30 and TRBJ1-2; 7 positions match TRBD1. Trimming cost V 4 bases and J 3 bases; bases outside gene matches: 8. The CDR3 runs to 14 residues. Germline V CDR1 and CDR2: GTSNPN, SVGIG (reference sequence). The CDR3 sequence: CAWTTGNLDYGYTF. The CDR3 nucleotides read TGTGCCTGGACGACAGGGAACCTCGACTATGGCTACACCTTC.

The V and J genes are TRBV19 and TRBJ2-7; D perhaps matches TRBD2 (7 bases). V lost 4 bases, J lost 3 bases, and 19 bases lay in between. Germline V gene sequence: CDR1 LNHDA, CDR2 SQIVND (reference sequence). The CDR3 totals 16 residues. The CDR3 region is CASSTGLGTKGYEQYF. The CDR3 nucleotides are TGTGCCAGTAGTACAGGACTAGGGACAAAGGGCTACGAGCAGTACTTC.

This rearrangement joins TRBV7-6 to TRBJ2-5; a weak D match, TRBD2 (5 bases). Germline CDR1 is SGHVS and CDR2 is FNYEAQ. The CDR3 is 15 residues long. Trimming took 0 bases from V and 4 from J, leaving 12 bases between them. The CDR3 reads CASSLARGWGETQYF. In nucleotides, the CDR3 is TGTGCCAGCAGCTTAGCACGAGGGTGGGGAGAGACCCAGTACTTC.

This clone was detected a few times. The chain links TRBV5-4 to TRBJ1-4, with D possibly TRBD1 on 5 matching bases. In germline, CDR1 is SGHNT, CDR2 YYREEE (reference sequence). The CDR3 sequence is 13 residues long. V was clipped by 7 bases and J by 4 bases, with 11 bases between them. DNA of the CDR3: TGTGCCAGCGGGGCAGCAAATAATGAAAAACTGTTTTTT. It yields the protein CASGAANNEKLFF.

The chain links TRBV9 to TRBJ1-1; possible D gene TRBD1, 6 bases. Trimming removed 4 bases from V and 0 bases from J, with 13 bases in between. From germline, CDR1 is SGDLS and CDR2 YYNGEE. This CDR3 spans 15 amino acids. The CDR3 here is CASSPRQGMNTEAFF. The CDR3 DNA is TGTGCCAGCAGCCCCAGGCAGGGGATGAACACTGAAGCTTTCTTT.

The CDR3 loop reads CASSKTGYGYGYTF. The CDR3 coding sequence is TGTGCCAGCAGCAAAACAGGGTACGGCTATGGCTACACCTTC. V gene TRBV5-6 combines with J gene TRBJ1-2; TRBD1 is a possible D gene (6 bases). CDR1 and CDR2 (germline): SGHDT, YYEEEE. CDR3 length equals 14 residues. V was trimmed by 4 bases and J by 4 bases, leaving 14 bases between them. The variable domain in full, with the rest retrieved from reference TRBV5-6 and TRBJ1-2, is DAGVTQSPTHLIKTRGQQVTLRCSPKSGHDTVSWYQQALGQGPQFIFQYYEEEERQRGNFPDRFSGHQFPNYSSELNVNALLLGDSALYLCASSKTGYGYGYTFGSGTRLTVV.

The chain couples TRBV30 to TRBJ2-2; TRBD1 matches at 9 bases. From germline, CDR1 is GTSNPN and CDR2 SVGIG (reference sequence). The CDR3 sequence is 14 residues long. With 7 bases clipped from V and 2 bases from J, the junction kept 5 bases outside the gene matches. CDR3 in DNA: TGTGCCTACCCGGGACAGGGTAACACCGGGGAGCTGTTTTTT. It translates to CAYPGQGNTGELFF. Supplemented by reference TRBV30 and TRBJ2-2, the full variable domain reads SQTIHQWPATLVQPVGSPLSLECTVEGTSNPNLYWYRQAAGRGLQLLFYSVGIGQISSEVPQNLSASRPQDRQFILSSKKLLLSDSGFYLCAYPGQGNTGELFFGEGSRLTVL.

This clone was seen just once. One junction end does not reproduce the germline sequence, and a read error may be involved. The genes are TRBV12-5 and TRBJ1-1; 9 nucleotides match TRBD1. From germline, CDR1 is LGHNT and CDR2 FRNRAP. The CDR3 spans 14 residues. CDR3 amino acids: CAGGLQGADTEAFF. As DNA, the CDR3 is TGTGCTGGTGGTCTACAGGGGGCGGACACTGAAGCTTTCTTT.

The rearrangement joins TRBV28 to TRBJ1-3, with D uncertain. Germline values: CDR1 MDHEN, CDR2 SYDVKM. Between the trimmed V and J ends, which lost 3 bases and 0 bases, there was a span of 9 bases. The CDR3 contains 15 residues. This CDR3 reads CASSLLPGSGNTIYF. The CDR3 coding sequence is TGTGCCAGCAGTTTGCTCCCGGGCTCTGGAAACACCATATATTTT.